This paragraph reports one TCR beta chain. Antigen: not known. These data belong to a study of vaccination effects on CD4 cells after COVID-19. TCRdb's table, derived via immunoSEQ multiplex PCR, lists solely in-frame clones and lacks some. This sample has 55,000 to 80,000 clones; 80% occur once, and the top ten carry 12%. The study's findings and limits: Cross-reaction with common cold coronaviruses was seen in only 1 of 255 vaccine-induced clones from healthy vaccinees. Clones from infection and from vaccination both contracted markedly late after vaccination.

ViraFEST assay sequencing came after antigen-specific CD4+ T cells were expanded with viral peptide pools. Following an approximately ten-day culture, CD4+ T cells were purified. Recipients of the vaccine had no prior SARS-CoV-2 infection and negative nucleocapsid antibodies. Roughly 1.8 million PBMC per well received 10 IU/ml IL-2 and roughly 9.2 ug/ml peptides in culture. The V gene's germline CDR1 is MGHRA and CDR2 YSYEKL. V gave up 4 bases and J gave up 5 bases; unmatched junction bases: 10. This CDR3 comprises 15 residues. The chain uses TRBV4-1 and TRBJ2-5; 7 nucleotides agree with TRBD1. Source: CD4+ T cells from PBMCs cultured with SARS-CoV-2 spike peptides, taken before COVID-19 vaccination. The sequence derives from a human donor who received a COVID-19 vaccine. CDR3 sequence (DNA): TGCGCCAGCAGCCGAGGACAGGCGGTCCGCGAGACCCAGTACTTC. Its translation is CASSRGQAVRETQYF.